One T cell receptor beta chain is described in this entry. What it binds is not known. Random hexamers primed reverse transcription of about 0.5 to 1 ug RNA. An immunoSEQ multiplex PCR generated amplified TCR beta CDR3 products spanning 54 Vbeta and 13 Jbeta. A single record per CDR3 protein comes from TCRdb applying MiXCR to the immunoSEQ multiplex PCR reads. The sample consists of about 200,000 distinct CDR3 sequences, 90% to 95% of them appearing once. The CDR3 length is 12 residues. Germline V gives CDR1 SQVTM, CDR2 ANQGSEA. Trimming cost V 4 bases and J 4 bases, with 10 bases left between them. The sample is drawn from a study of CD8 T cells in Susac syndrome. Study observations and caveats: As the study acknowledged, the number of individuals in its TCR sequencing and HLA analysis was relatively small.

The sequenced target, TCR beta, came from blood CD8+ and CD4+ T cells. The sample comprised CD4+ T cells from PBMCs. The clonotype was recovered from a human donor in good health. The chain carries TRBV29-1 and TRBJ1-2; D is uncertain. CDR3 amino acids: CSVAPGRYGYTF. The CDR3 region has the DNA TGCAGCGTTGCGCCAGGCCGCTATGGCTACACCTTC. Full variable domain (outside the CDR3, taken from reference TRBV29-1 and TRBJ1-2): SAVISQKPSRDICQRGTSLTIQCQVDSQVTMMFWYRQQPGQSLTLIATANQGSEATYESGFVIDKFPISRPNLTFSTLTVSNMSPEDSSIYLCSVAPGRYGYTFGSGTRLTVV.